This T cell receptor (beta chain) was documented in a study of monozygotic twins with inflammatory bowel disease. Findings and limits, study-wide: Patient repertoires may have gained variability from differing immunosuppressive treatments. Compared with healthy twins, IBD patients shared fewer clonotypes with others, especially with disease activity.

Collection of a roughly 2.7 ml blood sample took place per donor. A template switching step added UMIs, each with a 6-nucleotide sample barcode. TCRdb reprocessed the 5' RACE reads, with one entry per CDR3 protein and no DNA. This sample's clone table lists a few hundred thousand distinct CDR3 sequences. This CDR3 region has 13 residues. Germline CDR1 DFQATT, CDR2 SNEGSKA (reference sequence). In the case of this clonotype: What it binds is not known.

This chain uses TRBV20-1 with TRBJ2-7; TCRdb's D gene call, TRBD2, goes unchecked for lack of DNA. The TCR was taken from a human donor with ulcerative colitis or Crohn's disease, or a healthy co-twin of an affected twin (not recorded which). Sequencing was performed on blood. CDR3 sequence reads: CSQQRGGAYEQYF.